The 23 T cell receptor beta chains given below trace back to one sample, sequenced in a study of identical twins. TCRdb reprocessed the 5' RACE reads with MiXCR, giving one entry per CDR3 protein. The sample lists about 530,000 distinct CDR3 sequences; about 22% were seen once. This sample also belongs to another study, concerning yellow fever vaccine responses in identical twins.

The sequenced material came from CD4+ T cells sorted from blood. These TCRs come from a woman under 30 in good health.

The chain has TRBV11-1 and TRBJ2-1, with 8 bases that match TRBD2. This CDR3 is built from 20 residues. Germline V gene sequence: CDR1 SGHAT, CDR2 FQDESV (reference sequence). The V and J ends lost 5 bases and 0 bases, in that order; junction bases with no gene match: 18. CDR3 loop: CASSPRGGLEGEGSYNEQFF. The CDR3 region has the DNA TGTGCCAGCAGCCCAAGGGGGGGACTAGAGGGAGAGGGCTCCTACAATGAGCAGTTCTTC.

The V gene is TRBV20-1, the J gene TRBJ2-5; TRBD2 agrees at 12 bases. Germline assignment: CDR1 DFQATT and CDR2 SNEGSKA (reference sequence). The length of the CDR3 is 17 residues. With 5 bases clipped from V and 4 bases from J, the junction kept 14 bases outside the gene matches. The CDR3 region is CSAQAGLAGYPTETQYF. The CDR3 DNA is TGCAGTGCTCAAGCTGGACTAGCGGGATATCCGACAGAGACCCAGTACTTC.

The V call is TRBV12-3 or TRBV12-4, the J call TRBJ2-5; unclear D gene. V dropped 1 base and J dropped 0 bases, with 6 bases sitting between them. The CDR3 is 14 residues long. The CDR3 sequence: CASSLGPNQETQYF. In nucleotides, the CDR3 is TGTGCCAGCAGTTTAGGACCGAACCAAGAGACCCAGTACTTC.

Regarding this clonotype: The germline gene is not matched at one end of the junction; a read error may be the cause. The chain is built from TRBV7-9 and TRBJ2-1; no clear D. Germline loops: CDR1 SEHNR, CDR2 FQNEAQ (reference sequence). This CDR3 region has 12 residues. CDR3 DNA sequence: TGTGCCAGCGGCTTAGATATCAATGAGCAGTTCTTC. Translation gives CASGLDINEQFF.

This clonotype showed up many times. The V call is TRBV29-1, the J call TRBJ1-1; D remains ambiguous. V was trimmed by 5 bases and J by 5 bases, leaving 12 bases between them. Germline assignment: CDR1 SQVTM and CDR2 ANQGSEA. This CDR3 contains 12 residues. This chain's CDR3 is CSVLESGTEAFF. CDR3 nucleotides: TGCAGCGTTCTTGAAAGCGGGACTGAAGCTTTCTTT.

This clonotype was counted only a few times. The chain uses TRBV6-2 or TRBV6-3 and TRBJ2-5; TRBD2 is a possible D gene (6 bases). The CDR3 sequence is 16 residues long. Germline V gene sequence: CDR1 MNHEY, CDR2 SVGEGT. Trimming removed 6 bases from V and 9 bases from J, with 26 bases in between. CDR3: CASRLGGERASVAQYF. The CDR3 coding sequence is TGTGCCAGCAGATTGGGGGGAGAAAGAGCCTCGGTGGCCCAGTACTTC.

The V and J genes are TRBV10-3 and TRBJ1-2; D is unclear. V was clipped by 4 bases and J by 4 bases, with 13 bases between them. The CDR3 has 14 amino acids. Germline V gene lookup returns CDR1 ENHRY and CDR2 SYGVKD. CDR3 protein: CAISGDGQAYGYTF. CDR3 sequence (DNA): TGTGCCATCAGTGGAGATGGGCAGGCCTATGGCTACACCTTC.

V is TRBV11-2 and J is TRBJ2-3; D uncertain. CDR3 length equals 13 residues. Germline V gene lookup returns CDR1 SGHAT and CDR2 FQNNGV. The V and J ends lost 0 bases and 5 bases respectively, with 6 bases between them. CDR3: CASSLDDLDTQYF. DNA for the CDR3: TGTGCCAGCAGCTTAGATGACTTAGATACGCAGTATTTT.

The chain joins TRBV29-1 to TRBJ2-7, with D possibly TRBD2 on 6 matching bases. V lost 4 bases and J lost 3, with 10 bases in between. The CDR3 is made up of 12 amino acids. In germline, CDR1 is SQVTM, CDR2 ANQGSEA. CDR3: CSVAGSLYEQYF. In DNA, the CDR3 is TGCAGCGTTGCCGGGAGTCTCTACGAGCAGTACTTC.

This clonotype was counted between two and nine times. The chain is built from TRBV4-2 and TRBJ2-7, with TRBD1 matching 8 bases. Trimming removed 3 bases from V and 3 bases from J; junction bases left unmatched: 7. The germline CDR1 and CDR2 sequences are LGHNA and YNFKEQ. The CDR3 extends over 15 amino acids. CDR3 sequence (DNA): TGTGCCAGCAGCCAGAGACAGGGGATAGGCTACGAGCAGTACGTC. Protein sequence: CASSQRQGIGYEQYV.

J is TRBJ2-3 and V is TRBV12-3 or TRBV12-4, with 9 bases matching TRBD1. J lost 0 bases, V lost 5 bases, and 6 bases had no gene match. CDR3 length: 16 residues. The CDR3 sequence is CASSLTTGGSTDTQYF. CDR3 nucleotides: TGTGCCAGCAGTCTAACGACAGGGGGAAGCACAGATACGCAGTATTTT.

This chain joins TRBV28 and TRBJ2-7, with D possibly being TRBD1 (6 bases). Germline CDR1 MDHEN, CDR2 SYDVKM. The CDR3 runs 12 residues. Trimming left V 5 bases short and J 4 bases short, with 9 bases between. CDR3 sequence (DNA): TGTGCCAGCAGTCGGACAGATTACGAGCAGTACTTC. Its protein is CASSRTDYEQYF. The variable domain in full, with the rest retrieved from reference TRBV28 and TRBJ2-7, is DVKVTQSSRYLVKRTGEKVFLECVQDMDHENMFWYRQDPGLGLRLIYFSYDVKMKEKGDIPEGYSVSREKKERFSLILESASTNQTSMYLCASSRTDYEQYFGPGTRLTVT.

The rearrangement joins TRBV5-1 to TRBJ1-2; the D is unclear. The CDR3 spans 13 residues. The germline CDR1 and CDR2 sequences are SGHRS and YFSETQ. V was trimmed by 0 bases and J by 6 bases, leaving 9 bases between them. The CDR3 spells CASSLARENGYTF. For the CDR3, the DNA is TGCGCCAGCAGCTTGGCAAGGGAGAATGGCTACACCTTC.

DNA of the CDR3: TGTGCCAGCTCACCACGATCGGACAGTTCCCTTAGTGAGCAGTTCTTC. Translation: CASSPRSDSSLSEQFF. The chain combines TRBV18 with TRBJ2-1, with D possibly being TRBD1 (6 bases). Trimming pared 1 base from V and 9 bases from J, leaving 19 bases between. In germline, CDR1 is KGHSH, CDR2 LQKENI. The CDR3 loop spans 16 amino acids. The full variable domain, rest sourced from reference TRBV18 and TRBJ2-1, is NAGVMQNPRHLVRRRGQEARLRCSPMKGHSHVYWYRQLPEEGLKFMVYLQKENIIDESGMPKERFSAEFPKEGPSILRIQQVVRGDSAAYFCASSPRSDSSLSEQFFGPGTRLTVL.

The chain links TRBV10-3 to TRBJ2-7; 7 bases are shared with TRBD1. The CDR3 extends over 13 amino acids. V trimming: 4 bases; J trimming: 4 bases; junction bases outside the gene matches: 4. Germline assignment: CDR1 ENHRY and CDR2 SYGVKD. The CDR3: CAISGTGIYEQYF. The CDR3 region has the DNA TGTGCCATCAGTGGGACAGGAATATACGAGCAGTACTTC.

The chain employs TRBV5-1 and TRBJ2-5; a weak D match, TRBD1 (6 bases). Trimming took 0 bases from V and 0 from J, leaving 15 bases between them. The CDR3 has 17 residues. Germline V gives CDR1 SGHRS, CDR2 YFSETQ. Here the CDR3 reads CASSLVAQTGNQETQYF. The DNA of the CDR3 is TGCGCCAGCAGCTTGGTAGCCCAGACAGGAAACCAAGAGACCCAGTACTTC.

The CDR3 DNA reads as TGTGCCACCAGCAGAGTATGGCAGGGGGCGCCTGGGGCCAACGTCCTGACTTTC. Protein: CATSRVWQGAPGANVLTF. This chain connects TRBV15 to TRBJ2-6; 8 bases map to TRBD1. Germline loops: CDR1 LNHNV, CDR2 YYDKDF (reference sequence). V trimming: 1 base; J trimming: 2 bases; junction bases outside the gene matches: 7. This CDR3 is 18 amino acids long.

The chain joins TRBV4-1 to TRBJ2-5; D is undetermined. Germline V lookup: CDR1 MGHRA, CDR2 YSYEKL. The V end was cut by 2 bases, the J end by 5 bases, with 21 bases between. CDR3 length: 17 amino acids. The CDR3 region has the DNA TGCGCCAGCAGCCAAAGTCTGGCGGTAGGCGGAGCGGAGACCCAGTACTTC. It specifies CASSQSLAVGGAETQYF.

The chain couples TRBV14 to TRBJ2-1; D might be TRBD1 (6 bases). Looked up from germline, CDR1 is SGHDN and CDR2 is FVKESK. CDR3 length: 16 residues. Trimming left V 4 bases short and J 3 bases short, with 16 bases between. CDR3 nucleotides: TGTGCCAGCAGCCTAAAACAGGGCTGGGACTACAATGAGCAGTTCTTC. It codes for CASSLKQGWDYNEQFF.

This clonotype was counted only a few times. The V gene is TRBV20-1, the J gene TRBJ1-5; 7 bases agree with TRBD1. The germline V gene has CDR1 DFQATT and CDR2 SNEGSKA (reference sequence). J gave up 5 bases and V 6 bases, and 7 bases lay outside the gene matches. The CDR3 spans 13 residues. CDR3 nucleotide sequence: TGCAGTGCCTCGACAGGGACTGATCAGCCCCAGCATTTT. The encoded protein is CSASTGTDQPQHF.

This clonotype was detected a few times. The chain links TRBV15 to TRBJ2-1; perhaps D is TRBD1 or TRBD2 (5 bases each). Germline CDR1 reads LNHNV; CDR2 reads YYDKDF (reference sequence). V was trimmed by 7 bases and J by 4 bases, leaving 11 bases between them. The CDR3 runs to 13 residues. CDR3 sequence reads: CATTRDGYNEQFF. CDR3 nucleotide sequence: TGTGCCACCACCCGGGACGGGTACAATGAGCAGTTCTTC.

The chain recombines TRBV27 with TRBJ2-2, with D possibly being TRBD1 (6 bases). The V and J ends lost 8 bases and 11 bases respectively, with 18 bases between them. The germline V gene encodes CDR1 MNHEY and CDR2 SMNVEV (reference sequence). CDR3 size: 13 residues. CDR3 coding DNA: TGTGCCAGCGGCCCCGGGACACCTCCCGAGCTGTTTTTT. This gives the protein CASGPGTPPELFF.

This clonotype was seen a few times. It may be a read error: a sequence one base away is much more abundant. V and J are TRBV2 and TRBJ1-1; D is possibly TRBD1 (5 bases). The CDR3 has 13 residues. V shed 4 bases and J shed 1 base, with 7 bases lying between them. Looked up from germline, CDR1 is SNHLY and CDR2 is FYNNEI. CDR3 nucleotides: TGTGCCAGCAGTGGGGACGGGAACACTGAAGCTTTCTTT. This encodes CASSGDGNTEAFF.